The source of this T cell receptor beta chain is a study of T cells in Graves' hyperthyroidism and ophthalmopathy. This CDR3 spans 14 amino acids. Germline values: CDR1 DFQATT, CDR2 SNEGSKA (reference sequence). V gave up 1 base and J gave up 7 bases; unmatched junction bases: 7. Amplification yielded TCR beta CDR3 regions, with RNA transcripts as the source. During a first-round RT-PCR of the TCR CDR3, the HTBI primer set was used. TCRdb re-analysed the multiplex PCR reads in MiXCR, keeping a single row per CDR3 protein. The profile shows 550,000 to 600,000 distinct CDR3 sequences, over 15% of them singletons. Those with hyperthyroidism were 18 to 65 years old, newly diagnosed, and ill for under 2 months. Fresh peripheral blood, around 9.3 ml, was the source of the PBMCs.

This sequence originates from a woman between 18 and 29 years old with Graves' hyperthyroidism. The chain recombines TRBV20-1 with TRBJ2-1; 7 nucleotides agree with TRBD2. Sequencing used blood. CDR3 in amino acids: CSARGGGPSNEQFF. The CDR3 DNA is TGCAGTGCTAGAGGGGGAGGGCCCTCGAATGAGCAGTTCTTC.